The following is a T cell receptor beta chain sequence with its context. This clonotype has only a few counts. Its antigen remains unidentified. Per-nucleotide qualities are absent, and no much larger clonotype sits a single base away. This entry belongs to a study of T cell repertoires in cytomegalovirus infection (dated by TCRdb to the late 2010s). Background on the whole study: The HLA type of each donor mattered for the analysis, because public TCR beta signatures pointed to carriage of CMV infection along with the matching HLA type. Findings and caveats that apply to the study as a whole: Cumulative frequency of public TCR beta family members discriminated carriers of CMV infection plus the relevant HLA type in this cohort and an independent 352-donor cohort. The ex vivo response was dominated by HLA-C-restricted CMV-specific TCR beta clonotypes, which also provided the single most frequent clonotype in two of eight donors.

The germline V gene specifies SQVTM as CDR1 and ANQGSEA as CDR2. From cysteine to phenylalanine, the CDR3 is 12 amino acids long. The sequence is cut down to CDR3 DNA, 36 bases in frame from base 1. V sheds 4 bases and J sheds 13 bases, leaving 16 bases between their ends. TCRdb names Illumina HiSeq 1500 as the instrument used. The raw public reads went through TCRdb reprocessing: fastp at Q25, MiXCR clone calling, in-frame beta chains kept. Each CDR3 protein appears once, grouped with its most common genes and DNA. Within this sample are approximately 200,000 distinct CDR3 sequences, with about 20% of them counted one time only. Around a sixth of the sample is held by the ten biggest clonotypes.

The chain couples TRBV29-1 to TRBJ2-2; TRBD2 is possibly the D segment (6 matching bases). Input material: CD8+ T cells from PBMCs. This clonotype was sampled from a human donor in good health (CMV status not recorded). Some clones in this sample may be carry-over from other donors' samples. The nucleotide sequence reads as follows: TGCAGCGTTGTGGGCAACGGGGGTTTGCTGTTTTTT. Its translation reads: CSVVGNGGLLFF.